This is a list of T cell receptor beta chains from one sample in a study of cytomegalovirus exposure and HLA in healthy donors. Generated by immunoSEQ multiplex PCR, the TCRdb table keeps only in-frame clones and is missing some. The sample consists of about 160,000 clones, 70% to 90% of them appearing once. The sample comprised PBMCs. The origin of the receptors is a man aged 18 to 35 in good health and CMV-seronegative. Each CDR3 is given with its conserved first and last residue. A D gene is named only where the DNA matches it firmly. Not every row has a clone size; where given, it reads once, few, many or a size class.

d_call	v_call	clone_size	j_call	cdr3_nt	cdr3_aa
-	TRBV27	many	TRBJ1-5	TGTGCCAGCAGTTTTAGCGGAAGGGGCAATCAGCCCCAGCATTTT	CASSFSGRGNQPQHF
-	TRBV7-9	once	TRBJ2-7	TGTGCCAGCAGCTTAGAGGCCGCGGGAATGGAACAGTACTTC	CASSLEAAGMEQYF
TRBD2	TRBV11-2	once	TRBJ2-1	TGTGCCAGCAGCTTAGTAACTCCGGGGACTAGCGGGTCGGGCAATGAGCAGTTCTTC	CASSLVTPGTSGSGNEQFF
-	TRBV6-5	-	TRBJ1-3	TGTGCCAGCAGCAGGACAGTCTCTGGAAACACCATATATTTT	CASSRTVSGNTIYF
TRBD2	TRBV10-3	-	TRBJ2-3	TGTGCCATCAGGGACACTAGCGGGGGGGCATTGGCAGATACGCAGTATTTT	CAIRDTSGGALADTQYF
TRBD1	TRBV30	-	TRBJ1-2	TGTGCCTGGCCGACAGGGGATGGCTACACCTTC	CAWPTGDGYTF
-	TRBV18	-	TRBJ1-5	TGTGCCAGCTCACCTGACTCTCAGCCCCAGCATTTT	CASSPDSQPQHF
TRBD1	TRBV9	-	TRBJ2-5	TGTGCCAGCAGCGTAGGAGAAGGGACAGGTCCCGTGACCCAGTACTTC	CASSVGEGTGPVTQYF
TRBD1	TRBV7-9	-	TRBJ1-1	TGTGCCAGCAGCCCAGACAGGGGGCGATACACTGAAGCTTTCTTT	CASSPDRGRYTEAFF
-	TRBV10-1	-	TRBJ1-1	TGCGCCAGCAGTGAGTCGACTCACGGGGGAGGCTCCATTGAAGAAGCTTTCTTT	CASSESTHGGGSIEEAFF
TRBD1	TRBV18	-	TRBJ1-1	TGTGCCAGCTCGGGGGACAGGAACACTGAAGCTTTCTTT	CASSGDRNTEAFF
TRBD1	TRBV28	once	TRBJ1-3	TGTGCCAGCGTAGGGACAGGGGGCTCTGGAAACACCATATATTTT	CASVGTGGSGNTIYF
-	TRBV11-2	-	TRBJ1-2	TGTGCCAGCAGCTTAGCCCCACAGCTGACGAACTATGGCTACACCTTC	CASSLAPQLTNYGYTF
-	TRBV11-3	-	TRBJ2-1	TGTGCCAGCAGCTGGCGGCAGGGCGGAGAGCAGTTCTTC	CASSWRQGGEQFF
TRBD1	TRBV5-1	-	TRBJ1-6	TGCGCCAGCAGCCCCGGGACAGGGGGCTTTGGTCTCCACTTT	CASSPGTGGFGLHF
-	TRBV15	-	TRBJ1-5	TGTGCCACCAGCAGACCTAATCAGCCCCAGCATTTT	CATSRPNQPQHF
TRBD1	TRBV10-2	-	TRBJ1-4	TGCGCCAGCAGTGAAGGGACAGGGAGCGGAGCTAATGAAAAACTGTTTTTT	CASSEGTGSGANEKLFF
-	TRBV11-2	-	TRBJ1-1	TGTGCCAGCAGGGCATATCAGGTAGTGGGCACTGAAGCTTTCTTT	CASRAYQVVGTEAFF
-	TRBV27	-	TRBJ1-6	TGTGCCAGCAGATTCGGGGATTCACCCCTCCACTTT	CASRFGDSPLHF
-	TRBV4-3	-	TRBJ1-4	TGCGCCAGCAGCCAATCTACAGTAATTAATGAAAAACTGTTTTTT	CASSQSTVINEKLFF
TRBD1	TRBV27	-	TRBJ1-1	TGTGCCAGCAGTTTAGACAGGGGAACGAACACTGAAGCTTTCTTT	CASSLDRGTNTEAFF
-	TRBV4-2	-	TRBJ2-7	TGTGCCAGCAGCCACTCCGCGGAAGGCGGCTACGAGCAGTACTTC	CASSHSAEGGYEQYF
-	TRBV19	-	TRBJ1-5	TGTGCCAGTAGTCCAGTTTATAGCAATCAGCCCCAGCATTTT	CASSPVYSNQPQHF
TRBD1	TRBV27	-	TRBJ2-7	TGTGCCAGCAGATTATCAGGGGGCGTCCACGAGCAGTACTTC	CASRLSGGVHEQYF
-	TRBV13	-	TRBJ1-5	TGTGCCAGCAGCCGCCGGGGGGGTGGGCAGCCCCAGCATTTT	CASSRRGGGQPQHF
TRBD1	TRBV28	few	TRBJ1-1	TGTGCCAGCGTCGACCCGGGACAGTTACAAGCTTTCTTT	CASVDPGQLQAFF
-	TRBV27	few	TRBJ1-2	TGTGCCAGCAGTTTATTGACGGGGGGCACCTATGGCTACACCTTC	CASSLLTGGTYGYTF
-	TRBV7-9	-	TRBJ1-6	TGTGCCAGCAGCTTAGGCCAGGCTCCCGAACCCCTCCACTTT	CASSLGQAPEPLHF
-	TRBV6-1	once	TRBJ1-3	TGTGCCAGCAGTGAAGCGGGGCATGTTAGGGTGAACACCATATATTTT	CASSEAGHVRVNTIYF
-	TRBV2	-	TRBJ1-4	TGTGCCAGCAGTGAGAGGCAGTCGAATGAAAAACTGTTTTTT	CASSERQSNEKLFF
TRBD2	TRBV27	-	TRBJ2-1	TGTGCCAGCAGTCCTAACCAACCGGGGGGAGATGAGCAGTTCTTC	CASSPNQPGGDEQFF
TRBD1	TRBV2	once	TRBJ1-2	TGTGCCAGCAGTGAGAGACAGGGGGCGTTAATTAACTATGGCTACACCTTC	CASSERQGALINYGYTF
TRBD1	TRBV6-1	-	TRBJ1-2	TGTGCCAGCAGCGAACAGGGGATGCGTGGCTACACCTTC	CASSEQGMRGYTF
-	TRBV5-1	-	TRBJ2-3	TGCGCCAGCAGCTTATTTACCACTAGCACAGATACGCAGTATTTT	CASSLFTTSTDTQYF
TRBD2	TRBV5-1	-	TRBJ2-2	TGCGCCAGCAGCTTGGCCGCTAGCGGGGGGGCCGCGATGAGGGAGCTGTTTTTT	CASSLAASGGAAMRELFF
-	TRBV5-6	-	TRBJ2-1	TGTGCCAGCAGCTTTAGGAAATGGAACGCACTGGAGGACAATGAGCAGTTCTTC	CASSFRKWNALEDNEQFF
-	TRBV28	-	TRBJ2-7	TGTGCCAGCAGTTTGAGAGGGAGTACCTTCGCCTCCTACGAGCAGTACTTC	CASSLRGSTFASYEQYF
-	TRBV7-9	-	TRBJ1-5	TGTGCCAGCAGCTTAGAAAGGGCAGACAGGACCAATCAGCCCCAGCATTTT	CASSLERADRTNQPQHF
-	TRBV6-5	-	TRBJ2-5	TGTGCCAGCAGTTACTCCGGGTTAGCGGTACAAGAGACCCAGTACTTC	CASSYSGLAVQETQYF
-	TRBV7-6	once	TRBJ1-1	TGTGCCAGCAGCGCCCCGACAGGGAACACTGAAGCTTTCTTT	CASSAPTGNTEAFF